The T cell receptor (beta chain) described here comes from a study of Graves' ophthalmopathy and Graves' hyperthyroidism (dated by TCRdb to 2016 to 2019). Looking at the study overall: Peripheral blood was collected at initial diagnosis, prior to any treatment. Following sample collection, hyperthyroidism patients were given methimazole at a starting dose of 30 mg daily, and ophthalmopathy patients were given high-dose intravenous methylprednisolone. In six hyperthyroidism patients, T-cell repertoires of thyroid tissue and blood were compared. TCR beta repertoire signatures were used to distinguish Graves' ophthalmopathy from Graves' hyperthyroidism and to predict progression to ophthalmopathy. An independent validation cohort was composed of roughly 19 hyperthyroidism patients and around 16 patients who later progressed from hyperthyroidism to ophthalmopathy. To explore V-J signatures that separate ophthalmopathy from hyperthyroidism, a discovery set of more than 95 patients was enrolled, consisting of 43 with ophthalmopathy and around 57 with stable hyperthyroidism. In total, over 130 blood samples were TCR-sequenced: 40 to 45 ophthalmopathy, approximately 75 hyperthyroidism and roughly 17 hyperthyroidism-to-ophthalmopathy patients.

About this clonotype: Its antigen is currently not known. Base qualities are not recorded, but no much larger clone differs from it by a single base.

Overall study outcomes, separate from this receptor: No statistical method was used to set the sample size in advance, and the investigators knew which group each participant was assigned to. In validation, the model predicted ophthalmopathy progression with more than 70% sensitivity and 72% to 80% specificity; around twelve predicted patients were CT-confirmed with GO in a median of approximately six months. In cross-validation, the 13-signature model distinguished ophthalmopathy from stable hyperthyroidism with approximately 88% sensitivity and 81.08% specificity, and in the test set the corresponding values were about 80% and 75%. Most of the expanded thyroid clonotypes with a frequency above 0.001 were also detected in blood, and it was suggested that the thyroid immune response may be reflected by blood repertoires.

For repertoire sequencing, TCR beta CDR3 regions were amplified from RNA transcripts. The first round was an RT-PCR using HTBI primers with the Qiagen OneStep RT-PCR kit, and this first round was followed by a second-round multiplex PCR, then size selection and purification. Libraries were sequenced paired-end with 100 bp reads on an Illumina HiSeq2000. In the source study's methods: SOAPnuke was used for read processing, and reads with adapters, uncalled bases, a mean Phred below 15, or no exact constant-primer or identifier match were discarded. COPE v1.2.5 was used to merge high-quality paired reads. Unique nucleotide sequences were defined as clonotypes and aligned to IMGT TRB V, D and J references using MiTCR v1.1. The analysis was limited to V-J combinations with a frequency above 0.0001, which together covered over 98% of repertoires. A TCR clonal expansion and chaos score per V-J combination was defined as the ratio of F50 clonal expansion to chaos observed in the TCRdist matrix. Welch's t-statistics and random forest were used to narrow the features down to more than 10 V-J combinations, which were then fed into a naive Bayes classifier. The similarity between thyroid and blood repertoires was quantified using the Morisita-Horn index. TCRdb took the public reads, trimmed them with fastp at Q25, ran MiXCR for clone calling and kept in-frame beta chains. CDR3 protein sequences are deduplicated, and each keeps its most common genes and DNA. The authors' filters were not applied to this entry. The sample table lists some 360,000 distinct CDR3 sequences, approximately 17% of them with a count of one. Jointly, the top ten make up roughly 2.4% of the sample.

Hyperthyroidism was defined as stable when no progression to ophthalmopathy occurred within 18 months of follow-up. Patients with hyperthyroidism were aged 18 to 65 years, had been newly diagnosed, and had a disease duration of less than 2 months. Patients with other autoimmune diseases, uncontrolled infections, pregnancy or lactation were excluded from the study. Diagnosis relied on clinical symptoms, serum thyroxine, TRAb, thyroid ultrasound and orbital computed tomography. Ficoll-Paque density gradient centrifugation was used to isolate PBMCs from about 9 ml of fresh peripheral blood. Total RNA was extracted using Trizol reagent, and RNA quality was checked on an Agilent 2100 Bioanalyzer. CDR1 and CDR2 are read off the germline V gene as MNHEY and SVGEGT. Germline trimming: 4 bases from V, 5 bases from J; junction bases outside gene matches: 5. CDR3 length: 15 amino acids, cysteine to phenylalanine. Just the 45-base CDR3 DNA is kept, in frame starting at base 1.

Recombination linked TRBV6-2 or TRBV6-3 to TRBJ2-5; a stretch of 12 junction bases matches TRBD2. This receptor was obtained from an adult woman with stable Graves' hyperthyroidism. The sample comprised peripheral blood. The nucleotide sequence reads as follows: TGTGCCAGCAGTTCGACTAGCGGGAGTACGGAGACCCAGTACTTC. This sequence encodes CASSSTSGSTETQYF.